This T cell receptor beta chain comes out of a study of T cell responses to AZD1222 COVID-19 vaccine. Study-wide points: Spike was spanned by vaccine-associated CD4 TCRs, which were dominant at 160-218 and 743-854.

As concerns this clone: Its antigen is not known.

Data came from immunoSEQ multiplex PCR; TCRdb stores just in-frame clones and leaves some out. The sample consists of about 180,000 clones, 88% of them appearing once. CDR1 and CDR2 from the germline V gene are LGHDT and YNNKEL (reference sequence). The CDR3 consists of 20 residues. V was clipped by 0 bases and J by 0 bases, with 22 bases between them. The chain couples TRBV3-1 (or the pseudogene TRBV3-2) to TRBJ2-3; D perhaps matches TRBD2 (6 bases). This receptor was obtained from an adult who received the AZD1222 COVID-19 vaccine. The specimen was peripheral blood, collected 28 days after the second AZD1222 dose. The CDR3 DNA is TGTGCCAGCAGCCAAGAATGGGACTTGGGCGGGGCGACTAGCACAGATACGCAGTATTTT. Protein sequence: CASSQEWDLGGATSTDTQYF.